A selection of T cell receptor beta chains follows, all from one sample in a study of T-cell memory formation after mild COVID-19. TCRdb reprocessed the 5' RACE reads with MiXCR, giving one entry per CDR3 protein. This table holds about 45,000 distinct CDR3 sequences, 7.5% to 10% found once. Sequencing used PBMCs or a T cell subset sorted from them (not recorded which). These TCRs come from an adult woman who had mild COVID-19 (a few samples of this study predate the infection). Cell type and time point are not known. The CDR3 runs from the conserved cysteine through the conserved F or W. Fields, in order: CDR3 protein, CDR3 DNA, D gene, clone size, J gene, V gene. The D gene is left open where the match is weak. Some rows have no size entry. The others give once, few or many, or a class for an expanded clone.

CDR3aa: CASSPYELGANVLTF; CDR3nt: TGTGCCAGCAGCCCGTATGAGTTAGGGGCCAACGTCCTGACTTTC; d_gene: -; abundance: -; j_gene: TRBJ2-6; v_gene: TRBV11-2
CDR3aa: CASSSRTGAYEQYF; CDR3nt: TGTGCCAGCAGCTCAAGGACAGGGGCCTACGAGCAGTACTTC; d_gene: TRBD1; abundance: many; j_gene: TRBJ2-7; v_gene: TRBV7-2
CDR3aa: CASSLDLRSGELFF; CDR3nt: TGTGCCAGCAGCTTAGATCTCCGTTCTGGGGAGCTGTTTTTT; d_gene: -; abundance: many; j_gene: TRBJ2-2; v_gene: TRBV7-2
CDR3aa: CAIPPPTDRVDYEQYF; CDR3nt: TGTGCCATCCCACCGCCGACGGACAGGGTTGACTACGAGCAGTACTTC; d_gene: TRBD1; abundance: -; j_gene: TRBJ2-7; v_gene: TRBV10-3
CDR3aa: CASSPPTSASSYNEQFF; CDR3nt: TGTGCCAGCAGCCCCCCGACTAGCGCGAGCTCCTACAATGAGCAGTTCTTC; d_gene: TRBD2; abundance: many; j_gene: TRBJ2-1; v_gene: TRBV7-9
CDR3aa: CATSDSGRGSYEQYF; CDR3nt: TGTGCCACCAGTGATTCCGGGAGGGGATCCTACGAGCAGTACTTC; d_gene: TRBD2; abundance: many; j_gene: TRBJ2-7; v_gene: TRBV24-1
CDR3aa: CASSLAIAAAYNEQFF; CDR3nt: TGTGCCAGCAGCTTAGCTATAGCGGCCGCCTACAATGAGCAGTTCTTC; d_gene: -; abundance: many; j_gene: TRBJ2-1; v_gene: TRBV11-2
CDR3aa: CASSVSGSESSYEQYF; CDR3nt: TGTGCCAGCAGCGTTAGCGGGAGCGAAAGCTCCTACGAGCAGTACTTC; d_gene: TRBD2; abundance: -; j_gene: TRBJ2-7; v_gene: TRBV6-1
CDR3aa: CASSLMFGTGDNEQFF; CDR3nt: TGTGCCAGCAGCTTAATGTTCGGGACAGGGGACAATGAGCAGTTCTTC; d_gene: TRBD1; abundance: -; j_gene: TRBJ2-1; v_gene: TRBV7-9
CDR3aa: CASSLAGQGSNQPQHF; CDR3nt: TGTGCCAGCAGCTTAGCTGGTCAGGGTAGCAATCAGCCCCAGCATTTT; d_gene: -; abundance: few; j_gene: TRBJ1-5; v_gene: TRBV7-9
CDR3aa: CASSPARRTDTQYF; CDR3nt: TGTGCCAGCAGCCCAGCACGACGGACAGATACGCAGTATTTT; d_gene: -; abundance: many; j_gene: TRBJ2-3; v_gene: TRBV7-2
CDR3aa: CASSPQASGSSYEQYF; CDR3nt: TGTGCCAGCTCACCACAAGCGAGCGGGAGCTCCTACGAGCAGTACTTC; d_gene: TRBD2; abundance: -; j_gene: TRBJ2-7; v_gene: TRBV18
CDR3aa: CASSPLGVPRRNIQYF; CDR3nt: TGTGCCAGCAGCCCTCTGGGAGTTCCACGGCGGAACATTCAGTACTTC; d_gene: -; abundance: few; j_gene: TRBJ2-4; v_gene: TRBV27
CDR3aa: CASSYWQGVNTGELFF; CDR3nt: TGTGCCAGCAGTTATTGGCAGGGTGTCAACACCGGGGAGCTGTTTTTT; d_gene: -; abundance: many; j_gene: TRBJ2-2; v_gene: TRBV12-3/TRBV12-4
CDR3aa: CASSQGLVYEQYF; CDR3nt: TGTGCCAGCAGCCAAGGGCTCGTTTACGAGCAGTACTTC; d_gene: -; abundance: -; j_gene: TRBJ2-7; v_gene: TRBV14
CDR3aa: CASSLVGAGGQPQHF; CDR3nt: TGTGCCAGCAGTTTGGTTGGGGCAGGGGGGCAGCCCCAGCATTTT; d_gene: TRBD1; abundance: few; j_gene: TRBJ1-5; v_gene: TRBV27
CDR3aa: CASSYTGGNQPQHF; CDR3nt: TGTGCCAGCAGCTATACAGGGGGGAATCAGCCCCAGCATTTT; d_gene: TRBD1; abundance: -; j_gene: TRBJ1-5; v_gene: TRBV6-1
CDR3aa: CASSESRGDADTQYF; CDR3nt: TGTGCCAGCAGTGAATCTCGGGGGGACGCAGATACGCAGTATTTT; d_gene: TRBD2; abundance: many; j_gene: TRBJ2-3; v_gene: TRBV25-1
CDR3aa: CASSLDGFNSPLHF; CDR3nt: TGTGCCAGCAGTTTAGACGGATTTAATTCACCCCTCCACTTT; d_gene: -; abundance: -; j_gene: TRBJ1-6; v_gene: TRBV27
CDR3aa: CATSGAPKAGVKNIQYF; CDR3nt: TGTGCCACCAGTGGTGCCCCGAAAGCGGGTGTTAAAAACATTCAGTACTTC; d_gene: -; abundance: few; j_gene: TRBJ2-4; v_gene: TRBV24-1
CDR3aa: CASSLGHRDTGELFF; CDR3nt: TGCGCCAGCAGCTTGGGCCACAGGGACACCGGGGAGCTGTTTTTT; d_gene: -; abundance: -; j_gene: TRBJ2-2; v_gene: TRBV5-1
CDR3aa: CAISETTTQYF; CDR3nt: TGTGCCATCAGTGAAACTACAACCCAGTACTTC; d_gene: -; abundance: many; j_gene: TRBJ2-5; v_gene: TRBV10-3
CDR3aa: CASSVTTQSGTGLAGSPTDTQYF; CDR3nt: TGTGCCAGCAGCGTAACGACCCAATCCGGGACAGGGCTAGCGGGGTCCCCCACAGATACGCAGTATTTT; d_gene: -; abundance: few; j_gene: TRBJ2-3; v_gene: TRBV9
CDR3aa: CASSYIGVGELFF; CDR3nt: TGTGCCAGCAGTTACATCGGGGTGGGGGAGCTGTTTTTT; d_gene: -; abundance: few; j_gene: TRBJ2-2; v_gene: TRBV6-5
CDR3aa: CASSFKLRSGANVLTF; CDR3nt: TGTGCCAGCAGCTTCAAACTACGCTCTGGGGCCAACGTCCTGACTTTC; d_gene: -; abundance: -; j_gene: TRBJ2-6; v_gene: TRBV5-6
CDR3aa: CASNGAVAKAGNIQYF; CDR3nt: TGTGCCAGCAACGGGGCCGTGGCCAAGGCGGGGAACATTCAGTACTTC; d_gene: -; abundance: few; j_gene: TRBJ2-4; v_gene: TRBV2
CDR3aa: CASSYSRVYNEQFF; CDR3nt: TGTGCCAGCAGTTACTCGAGAGTTTACAATGAGCAGTTCTTC; d_gene: -; abundance: few; j_gene: TRBJ2-1; v_gene: TRBV6-6
CDR3aa: CASSERRNYGYTF; CDR3nt: TGTGCCAGCAGTGAAAGGCGAAACTATGGCTACACCTTC; d_gene: -; abundance: -; j_gene: TRBJ1-2; v_gene: TRBV2
CDR3aa: CASSYGTGQGADNEQFF; CDR3nt: TGTGCCAGCAGTTACGGTACCGGACAGGGGGCGGACAATGAGCAGTTCTTC; d_gene: TRBD1; abundance: -; j_gene: TRBJ2-1; v_gene: TRBV6-5
CDR3aa: CATSERDVGNQPQHF; CDR3nt: TGTGCCACCAGTGAGAGGGACGTGGGCAATCAGCCCCAGCATTTT; d_gene: -; abundance: few; j_gene: TRBJ1-5; v_gene: TRBV24-1
CDR3aa: CASSLTSGRGRDTQYF; CDR3nt: TGTGCCAGCAGCTTAACGTCCGGCAGGGGACGAGATACGCAGTATTTT; d_gene: -; abundance: few; j_gene: TRBJ2-3; v_gene: TRBV7-3
CDR3aa: CASSQSVGTLGEQYF; CDR3nt: TGCGCCAGCAGCCAAAGTGTGGGCACCCTGGGCGAGCAGTACTTC; d_gene: -; abundance: many; j_gene: TRBJ2-7; v_gene: TRBV4-1
CDR3aa: CASSATPIDSVSSYEQYF; CDR3nt: TGTGCCAGCAGTGCGACTCCGATCGACAGTGTCAGCTCCTACGAGCAGTACTTC; d_gene: -; abundance: many; j_gene: TRBJ2-7; v_gene: TRBV25-1
CDR3aa: CSASTGVREKLFF; CDR3nt: TGCAGTGCTTCAACAGGGGTACGCGAAAAACTGTTTTTT; d_gene: TRBD1; abundance: -; j_gene: TRBJ1-4; v_gene: TRBV20-1
CDR3aa: CASSLVEELFF; CDR3nt: TGCGCCAGCAGCTTGGTTGAGGAGCTGTTTTTT; d_gene: -; abundance: few; j_gene: TRBJ2-2; v_gene: TRBV5-1
CDR3aa: CSAKQATRAGTQYF; CDR3nt: TGCAGTGCTAAACAGGCCACACGGGCCGGGACCCAGTACTTC; d_gene: -; abundance: many; j_gene: TRBJ2-5; v_gene: TRBV20-1
CDR3aa: CASAGNEDTEAFF; CDR3nt: TGTGCCAGCGCAGGGAATGAGGACACTGAAGCTTTCTTT; d_gene: -; abundance: many; j_gene: TRBJ1-1; v_gene: TRBV2
CDR3aa: CASSQDGTRTFTDTQYF; CDR3nt: TGTGCCAGCAGCCAAGATGGGACGAGAACTTTCACAGATACGCAGTATTTT; d_gene: -; abundance: -; j_gene: TRBJ2-3; v_gene: TRBV4-2
CDR3aa: CSASGLAGGGYYNEQFF; CDR3nt: TGCAGTGCCTCGGGACTAGCGGGAGGGGGATACTACAATGAGCAGTTCTTC; d_gene: TRBD2; abundance: few; j_gene: TRBJ2-1; v_gene: TRBV20-1
CDR3aa: CASNEGGNTEAFF; CDR3nt: TGTGCCAGCAATGAGGGGGGGAACACTGAAGCTTTCTTT; d_gene: -; abundance: -; j_gene: TRBJ1-1; v_gene: TRBV6-6
CDR3aa: CASSSQTGSAMYEQFF; CDR3nt: TGTGCCAGCAGCTCTCAGACAGGGAGCGCTATGTATGAGCAGTTCTTC; d_gene: TRBD1; abundance: few; j_gene: TRBJ2-1; v_gene: TRBV7-9
CDR3aa: CASSPFLGDTIYF; CDR3nt: TGTGCCAGCTCACCATTTTTGGGTGACACCATATATTTT; d_gene: -; abundance: few; j_gene: TRBJ1-3; v_gene: TRBV18
CDR3aa: CSARGGTSSSPLHF; CDR3nt: TGCAGTGCTAGGGGGGGGACAAGCTCTTCACCCCTCCACTTT; d_gene: -; abundance: once; j_gene: TRBJ1-6; v_gene: TRBV20-1
CDR3aa: CSARPSSGREGRISGQYF; CDR3nt: TGCAGTGCTAGACCCTCTAGCGGGAGGGAGGGGAGGATTTCGGGGCAGTACTTC; d_gene: TRBD2; abundance: few; j_gene: TRBJ2-7; v_gene: TRBV20-1
CDR3aa: CSARDMRGAKNIQYF; CDR3nt: TGCAGTGCTAGAGATATGAGGGGAGCCAAAAACATTCAGTACTTC; d_gene: -; abundance: few; j_gene: TRBJ2-4; v_gene: TRBV20-1
CDR3aa: CSAFDRRETQYF; CDR3nt: TGCAGTGCTTTTGACAGGAGGGAGACCCAGTACTTC; d_gene: -; abundance: many; j_gene: TRBJ2-5; v_gene: TRBV20-1
CDR3aa: CASSPGTREQYF; CDR3nt: TGTGCCAGCAGCCCAGGGACTCGCGAGCAGTACTTC; d_gene: -; abundance: many; j_gene: TRBJ2-7; v_gene: TRBV9
CDR3aa: CASSLLAGTQYF; CDR3nt: TGTGCCAGCAGTTTGCTAGCGGGGACACAGTACTTC; d_gene: TRBD2; abundance: few; j_gene: TRBJ2-4; v_gene: TRBV12-3/TRBV12-4
CDR3aa: CASSYGGGGAETQYF; CDR3nt: TGTGCCAGCAGTTACGGGGGGGGAGGGGCAGAGACCCAGTACTTC; d_gene: TRBD2; abundance: few; j_gene: TRBJ2-5; v_gene: TRBV6-6
CDR3aa: CSVKAGSLAYEQYF; CDR3nt: TGCAGCGTCAAAGCGGGATCCCTGGCGTACGAGCAGTACTTC; d_gene: TRBD2; abundance: many; j_gene: TRBJ2-7; v_gene: TRBV29-1
CDR3aa: CASKRELNTGELFF; CDR3nt: TGTGCCAGCAAGCGGGAGTTGAACACCGGGGAGCTGTTTTTT; d_gene: TRBD2; abundance: -; j_gene: TRBJ2-2; v_gene: TRBV11-2
CDR3aa: CASGRAGETQYF; CDR3nt: TGTGCCAGCGGCCGGGCGGGGGAGACCCAGTACTTC; d_gene: -; abundance: few; j_gene: TRBJ2-5; v_gene: TRBV7-9
CDR3aa: CSARIPGAGGPNEQFF; CDR3nt: TGCAGTGCTAGAATCCCCGGGGCGGGAGGGCCCAATGAGCAGTTCTTC; d_gene: TRBD2; abundance: few; j_gene: TRBJ2-1; v_gene: TRBV20-1
CDR3aa: CASSAGTGIGGYTF; CDR3nt: TGTGCCAGCAGCGCCGGGACAGGGATTGGTGGCTACACCTTC; d_gene: TRBD1; abundance: -; j_gene: TRBJ1-2; v_gene: TRBV6-4
CDR3aa: CASRPIRGAYEQYF; CDR3nt: TGTGCCAGCAGGCCGATCAGGGGGGCCTACGAGCAGTACTTC; d_gene: -; abundance: many; j_gene: TRBJ2-7; v_gene: TRBV7-9